The 19 T cell receptor beta chains reported below all come from one sample, sequenced in a study of OX40 agonist ivuxolimab in advanced cancers. TCRdb keeps only in-frame clones here, not all; method: immunoSEQ multiplex PCR. The table lists tens of thousands of clones, around 90% of them singletons. This material consisted of CD4+ or CD8+ T cells sorted from blood, taken in a trial of the OX40 agonist ivuxolimab. These receptors all stem from an adult with an advanced solid tumor such as melanoma, head and neck, liver or kidney cancer.

Here the CDR3 reads CASGLTANTEAFF. DNA of the CDR3: TGTGCTAGTGGGCTCACAGCGAACACTGAAGCTTTCTTT. The genes are TRBV12-5 and TRBJ1-1, with unresolved D. This CDR3 is 13 amino acids long. The ends were cut back, 6 bases at V and 1 base at J, with 9 bases in the middle. Germline V lookup: CDR1 LGHNT, CDR2 FRNRAP.

The chain couples TRBV13 to TRBJ2-6, with 8 nucleotides matching TRBD1. V trimming: 3 bases; J trimming: 0 bases; junction bases outside the gene matches: 4. CDR1 and CDR2 from the germline V gene are PRHDT and FYEKMQ (reference sequence). This CDR3 region has 17 residues. The chain's CDR3 is CASSFRQGFSGANVLTF. DNA of the CDR3: TGTGCCAGCAGCTTTCGACAGGGGTTCTCTGGGGCCAACGTCCTGACTTTC. The whole variable domain, filled in from reference TRBV13 and TRBJ2-6, reads AAGVIQSPRHLIKEKRETATLKCYPIPRHDTVYWYQQGPGQDPQFLISFYEKMQSDKGSIPDRFSAQQFSDYHSELNMSSLELGDSALYFCASSFRQGFSGANVLTFGAGSRLTVL.

The chain joins TRBV5-1 to TRBJ2-3; D is possibly TRBD1 (5 bases). Germline CDR1 is SGHRS and CDR2 is YFSETQ. The length of the CDR3 is 16 residues. V gave up 5 bases and J gave up 0 bases, with 16 bases separating them. The CDR3 DNA reads as TGCGCCAGCAGTTTAAACAGGCCCGATAGCACAGATACGCAGTATTTT. Its protein product is CASSLNRPDSTDTQYF.

The J gene is TRBJ2-5, the V gene TRBV5-4; 7 bases align to TRBD1. Germline CDR1 reads SGHNT; CDR2 reads YYREEE (reference sequence). V lost 3 bases and J lost 5; bases outside the gene matches: 4. CDR3 size: 13 residues. The CDR3 nucleotides read TGTGCCAGCAGCTCGGGACAGCGGGAGACCCAGTACTTC. Translated, it gives CASSSGQRETQYF.

The V and J genes are TRBV6-1 and TRBJ1-5, with D uncertain. CDR1 and CDR2 (germline): MNHNS, SASEGT. The V end lost 3 bases, the J end lost 4 bases, and 13 bases lay between the germline ends. CDR3 size: 15 residues. DNA for the CDR3: TGTGCCAGCAGTGAGTTCCTACGCCGAAATCAGCCCCAGCATTTT. The encoded protein is CASSEFLRRNQPQHF.

As regards this clone: Germline and junction disagree at one end, which may indicate a read error. The chain has TRBV10-1 and TRBJ2-1; TRBD1 is a possible D gene (6 bases). This CDR3 has 12 amino acids. Germline values: CDR1 WNHNN, CDR2 SYGVQD (reference sequence). CDR3 bases: TGCGCCACCAGTGGAAGGGGGAATGAGCAGTTCTTC. It specifies CATSGRGNEQFF.

The chain combines TRBV5-1 with TRBJ1-2; a weak D match, TRBD1 (5 bases). Trimming cost V 0 bases and J 8 bases, with 17 bases left between them. CDR3 length: 15 amino acids. Germline values: CDR1 SGHRS, CDR2 YFSETQ. The CDR3 loop reads CASSLEGRPDSGYTF. The CDR3 region has the DNA TGCGCCAGCAGCTTGGAGGGACGGCCGGATTCCGGCTACACCTTC.

The chain carries TRBV2 and TRBJ2-4; 7 positions agree with TRBD2. V dropped 11 bases and J dropped 7; count of bases not matched to a gene: 11. The CDR3 is 13 residues long. The germline V gene has CDR1 SNHLY and CDR2 FYNNEI. CDR3 protein: CAGGSGAGNIQYF. CDR3 in DNA: TGTGCCGGAGGAAGCGGGGCCGGGAACATTCAGTACTTC.

This rearrangement joins TRBV5-1 to TRBJ1-6; 7 bases line up with TRBD1. Germline CDR1 is SGHRS and CDR2 is YFSETQ. V shed 5 bases and J 5 bases; nucleotides not matched to a gene: 7. The length of the CDR3 is 15 residues. The CDR3 loop is CASSTATGNNSPLHF. As DNA, the CDR3 is TGCGCCAGCAGTACAGCGACAGGGAATAATTCACCCCTCCACTTT. The complete variable domain, with remaining parts taken from reference TRBV5-1 and TRBJ1-6, reads KAGVTQTPRYLIKTRGQQVTLSCSPISGHRSVSWYQQTPGQGLQFLFEYFSETQRNKGNFPGRFSGRQFSNSRSEMNVSTLELGDSALYLCASSTATGNNSPLHFGNGTRLTVT.

This chain joins TRBV5-4 and TRBJ2-5; D is unclear. Germline loops: CDR1 SGHNT, CDR2 YYREEE (reference sequence). V lost 3 bases and J lost 7, with 10 bases in between. The CDR3 runs to 12 residues. The CDR3 here is CASSSPGWTQYF. The CDR3 region has the DNA TGTGCCAGCAGCTCCCCCGGCTGGACCCAGTACTTC.

V gene TRBV27 combines with J gene TRBJ2-7, with TRBD1 matching 9 bases. J lost 4 bases, V lost 5 bases, and 9 bases had no gene match. CDR3 length: 15 amino acids. Germline V lookup: CDR1 MNHEY, CDR2 SMNVEV (reference sequence). The CDR3 reads CASSARQGVGYEQYF. The CDR3 DNA reads TGTGCCAGCAGTGCCCGACAGGGGGTCGGGTACGAGCAGTACTTC.

This clone was counted only a few times. The J gene is TRBJ2-2, the V gene TRBV5-1; the D is unclear. There are 15 residues in the CDR3. Germline CDR1 is SGHRS and CDR2 is YFSETQ. V lost 0 bases, J lost 4 bases, and 10 bases lay in between. The CDR3 sequence is CASSLAGQGTGELFF. In DNA form, the CDR3 reads TGCGCCAGCAGCTTGGCAGGCCAAGGCACCGGGGAGCTGTTTTTT.

This clone has only one observation. V gene TRBV7-9 combines with J gene TRBJ2-1; tentative D call: TRBD2 (5 bases). Germline V lookup: CDR1 SEHNR, CDR2 FQNEAQ (reference sequence). This CDR3 has 12 amino acids. V lost 2 bases and J 8 bases, leaving 7 bases between the germline ends. The CDR3 loop is CASSLLADEQFF. The CDR3 DNA reads as TGTGCCAGCAGCTTACTAGCAGATGAGCAGTTCTTC.

The chain employs TRBV21-1 and TRBJ2-7. TRBV21-1 is given as a pseudogene. The CDR3 contains 15 residues. The DNA for the CDR3 is TGTGCCAGCAGCAAAGACCGAGGGGACTCCTACGAGCAGTACTTC. Translating gives CASSKDRGDSYEQYF.

This clone was seen a few times. The chain has TRBV18 and TRBJ2-2; 8 positions agree with TRBD2. The CDR3 extends over 18 amino acids. The V and J ends lost 1 base and 3 bases, in that order; junction bases with no gene match: 10. CDR1 is KGHSH, CDR2 LQKENI, per germline. In DNA, the CDR3 is TGTGCCAGCTCACCACTGGGACCGGGACTAGGCGACACCGGGGAGCTGTTTTTT. This sequence encodes CASSPLGPGLGDTGELFF.

The rearrangement uses TRBV5-1 and TRBJ1-4; weak D call: TRBD1 (5 bases). V lost 0 bases to trimming and J lost 5 bases, with 8 bases between them. The CDR3 has 14 residues. Germline CDR1 is SGHRS and CDR2 is YFSETQ. The CDR3 DNA is TGCGCCAGCAGCTTGGGGGGGTTGAATGAAAAACTGTTTTTT. It codes for CASSLGGLNEKLFF.

The V and J genes are TRBV9 and TRBJ2-3; no reliable D call. V was pared by 0 bases and J by 2 bases, with 7 bases between. The CDR3 is 14 amino acids. The germline gives CDR1 SGDLS, CDR2 YYNGEE. This chain's CDR3 is CASSVEPSTDTQYF. The CDR3, as DNA: TGTGCCAGCAGCGTAGAGCCCTCCACAGATACGCAGTATTTT.

The chain is built from TRBV6-6 and TRBJ2-7, with 12 bases fitting TRBD1. The germline gives CDR1 MNHNY, CDR2 SVGAGI (reference sequence). The CDR3 contains 16 residues. J was trimmed by 7 bases and V by 0 bases; bases with no gene match: 7. The CDR3 here is CASSYSGGQGAREQYF. The CDR3 region has the DNA TGTGCCAGCAGTTACTCAGGGGGACAGGGGGCGCGGGAGCAGTACTTC.

This sequence joins TRBV2 and TRBJ2-7; no reliable D call. The V and J ends lost 11 bases and 3 bases respectively, with 17 bases between them. The CDR3 consists of 13 residues. Germline V gene lookup returns CDR1 SNHLY and CDR2 FYNNEI. This CDR3 is CALKKPSGYEQYF. CDR3 bases: TGTGCCTTAAAGAAGCCATCTGGCTACGAGCAGTACTTC. Combining the CDR3 with reference TRBV2 and TRBJ2-7 gives the whole variable domain EPEVTQTPSHQVTQMGQEVILRCVPISNHLYFYWYRQILGQKVEFLVSFYNNEISEKSEIFDDQFSVERPDGSNFTLKIRSTKLEDSAMYFCALKKPSGYEQYFGPGTRLTVT.